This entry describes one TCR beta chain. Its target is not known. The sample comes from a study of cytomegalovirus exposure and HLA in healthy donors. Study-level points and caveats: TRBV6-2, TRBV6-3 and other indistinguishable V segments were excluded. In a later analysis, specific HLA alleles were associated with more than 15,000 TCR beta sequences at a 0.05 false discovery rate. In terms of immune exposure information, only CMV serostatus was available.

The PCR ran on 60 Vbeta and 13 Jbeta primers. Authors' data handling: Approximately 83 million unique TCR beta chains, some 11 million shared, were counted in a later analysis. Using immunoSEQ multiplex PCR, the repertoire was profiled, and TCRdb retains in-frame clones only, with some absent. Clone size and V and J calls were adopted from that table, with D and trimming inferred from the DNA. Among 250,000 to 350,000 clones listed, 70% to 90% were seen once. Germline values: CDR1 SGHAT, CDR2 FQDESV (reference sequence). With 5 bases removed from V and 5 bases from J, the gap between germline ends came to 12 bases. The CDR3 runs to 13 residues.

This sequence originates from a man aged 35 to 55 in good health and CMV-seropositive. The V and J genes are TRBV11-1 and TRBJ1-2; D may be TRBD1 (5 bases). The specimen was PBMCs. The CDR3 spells CASSVERQYGYTF. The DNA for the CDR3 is TGTGCCAGCAGCGTAGAGAGACAGTATGGCTACACCTTC. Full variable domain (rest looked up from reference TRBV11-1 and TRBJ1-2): EAEVAQSPRYKITEKSQAVAFWCDPISGHATLYWYRQILGQGPELLVQFQDESVVDDSQLPKDRFSAERLKGVDSTLKIQPAELGDSAMYLCASSVERQYGYTFGSGTRLTVV.